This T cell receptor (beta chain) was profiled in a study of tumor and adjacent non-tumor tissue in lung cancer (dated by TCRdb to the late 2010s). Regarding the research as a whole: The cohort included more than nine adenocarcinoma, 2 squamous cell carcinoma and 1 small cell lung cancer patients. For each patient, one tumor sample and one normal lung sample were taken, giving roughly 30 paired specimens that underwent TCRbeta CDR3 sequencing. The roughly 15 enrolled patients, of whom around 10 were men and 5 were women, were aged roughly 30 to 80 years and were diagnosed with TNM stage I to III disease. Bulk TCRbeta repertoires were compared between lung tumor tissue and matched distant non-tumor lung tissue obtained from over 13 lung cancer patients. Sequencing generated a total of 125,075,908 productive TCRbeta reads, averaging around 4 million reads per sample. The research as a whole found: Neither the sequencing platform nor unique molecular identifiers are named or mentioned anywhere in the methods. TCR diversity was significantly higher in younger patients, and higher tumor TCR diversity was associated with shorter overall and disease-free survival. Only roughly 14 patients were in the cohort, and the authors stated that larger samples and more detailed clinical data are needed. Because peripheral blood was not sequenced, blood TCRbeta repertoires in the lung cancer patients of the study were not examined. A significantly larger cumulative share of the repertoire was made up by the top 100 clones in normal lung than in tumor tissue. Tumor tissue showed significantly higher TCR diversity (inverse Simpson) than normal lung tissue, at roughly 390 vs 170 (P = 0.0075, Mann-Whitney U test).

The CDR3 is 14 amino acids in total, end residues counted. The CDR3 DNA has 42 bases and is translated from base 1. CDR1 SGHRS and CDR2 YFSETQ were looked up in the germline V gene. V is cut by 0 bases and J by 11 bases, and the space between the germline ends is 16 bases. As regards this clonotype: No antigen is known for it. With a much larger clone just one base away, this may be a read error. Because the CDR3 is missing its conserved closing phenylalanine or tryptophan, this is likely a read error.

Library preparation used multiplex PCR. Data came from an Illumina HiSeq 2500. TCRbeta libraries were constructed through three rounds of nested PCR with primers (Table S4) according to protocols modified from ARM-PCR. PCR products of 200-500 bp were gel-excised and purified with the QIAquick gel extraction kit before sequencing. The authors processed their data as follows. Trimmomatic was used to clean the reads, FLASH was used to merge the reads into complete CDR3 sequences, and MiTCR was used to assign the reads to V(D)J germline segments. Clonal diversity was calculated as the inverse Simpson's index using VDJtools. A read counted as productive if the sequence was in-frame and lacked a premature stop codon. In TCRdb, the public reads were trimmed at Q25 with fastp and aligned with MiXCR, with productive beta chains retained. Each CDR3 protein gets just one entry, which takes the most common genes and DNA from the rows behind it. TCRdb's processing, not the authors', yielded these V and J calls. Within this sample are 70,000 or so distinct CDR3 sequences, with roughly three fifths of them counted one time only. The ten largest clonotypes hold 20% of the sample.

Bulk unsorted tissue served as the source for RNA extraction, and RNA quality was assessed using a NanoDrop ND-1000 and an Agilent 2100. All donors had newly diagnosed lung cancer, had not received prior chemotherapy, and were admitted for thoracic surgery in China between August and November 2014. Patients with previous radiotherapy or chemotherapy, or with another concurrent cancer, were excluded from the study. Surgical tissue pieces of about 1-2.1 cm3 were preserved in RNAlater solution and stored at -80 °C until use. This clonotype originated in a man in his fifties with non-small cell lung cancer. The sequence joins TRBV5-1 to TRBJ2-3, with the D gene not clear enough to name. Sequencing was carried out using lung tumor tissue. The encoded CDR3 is CASSLELDGRMQYS. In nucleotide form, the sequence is TGCGCCAGCAGCTTGGAGCTGGACGGACGGATGCAGTATTCT.